This T cell receptor (beta chain) was retrieved from a study of OX40 agonist ivuxolimab in advanced cancers. As for the study in general: People in dose escalation had one of these cancers: hepatocellular carcinoma, melanoma, renal cell or head and neck cancer. Study-wide points: Averaged across samples, CD8+ T cells carried more expanded clones than CD4+ did.

Exclusion of a patient followed from autoimmune disease history or systemic immunosuppression. For this clone: The antigen remains undetermined.

Using immunoSEQ multiplex PCR, the repertoire was profiled, and TCRdb retains in-frame clones only, with some absent. The data contain tens of thousands of clones, 90% to 95% of them singletons. V shed 1 base and J shed 5 bases, with 8 bases lying between them. CDR1 and CDR2 from the germline V gene are LNHDA and SQIVND (reference sequence). CDR3 length: 13 amino acids. Sequencing was performed on CD4+ or CD8+ T cells sorted from blood, taken in a trial of the OX40 agonist ivuxolimab. The J gene is TRBJ2-5, the V gene TRBV19, with D maybe TRBD1 (6 bases). This clonotype was obtained from an adult with an advanced solid tumor such as melanoma, head and neck, liver or kidney cancer. The CDR3 region is CASSIGDRETQYF. The CDR3 DNA sequence: TGTGCCAGTAGTATAGGAGACAGGGAGACCCAGTACTTC.